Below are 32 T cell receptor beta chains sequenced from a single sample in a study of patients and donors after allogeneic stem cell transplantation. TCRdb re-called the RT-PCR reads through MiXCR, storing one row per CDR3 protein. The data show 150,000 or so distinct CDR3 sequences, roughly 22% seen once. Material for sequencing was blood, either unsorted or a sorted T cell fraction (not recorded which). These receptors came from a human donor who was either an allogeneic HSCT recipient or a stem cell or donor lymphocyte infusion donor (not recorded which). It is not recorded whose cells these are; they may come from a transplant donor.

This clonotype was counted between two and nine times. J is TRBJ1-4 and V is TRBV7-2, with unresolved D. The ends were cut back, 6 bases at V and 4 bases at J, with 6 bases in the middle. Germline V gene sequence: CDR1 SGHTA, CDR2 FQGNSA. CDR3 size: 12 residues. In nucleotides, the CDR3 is TGTGCCAGCAGGGACCGTAATGAAAAACTGTTTTTT. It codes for CASRDRNEKLFF.

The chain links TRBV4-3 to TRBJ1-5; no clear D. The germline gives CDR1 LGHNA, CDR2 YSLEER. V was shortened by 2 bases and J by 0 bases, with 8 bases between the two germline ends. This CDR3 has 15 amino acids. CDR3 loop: CASSQHGYSNQPQHF. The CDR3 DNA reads TGCGCCAGCAGCCAACATGGGTATAGCAATCAGCCCCAGCATTTT.

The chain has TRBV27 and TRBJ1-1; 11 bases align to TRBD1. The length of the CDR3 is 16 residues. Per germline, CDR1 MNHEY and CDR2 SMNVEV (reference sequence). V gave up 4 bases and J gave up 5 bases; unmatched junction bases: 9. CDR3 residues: CASSSKPGQGGTEAFF. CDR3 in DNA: TGTGCCAGCAGTTCAAAACCGGGACAGGGGGGTACTGAAGCTTTCTTT.

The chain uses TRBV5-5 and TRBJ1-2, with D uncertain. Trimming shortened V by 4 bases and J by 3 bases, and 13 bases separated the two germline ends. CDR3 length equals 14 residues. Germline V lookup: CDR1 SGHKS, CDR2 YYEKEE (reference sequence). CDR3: CASSPGHSDYGYTF. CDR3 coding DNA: TGTGCCAGCAGCCCCGGGCACTCGGACTATGGCTACACCTTC.

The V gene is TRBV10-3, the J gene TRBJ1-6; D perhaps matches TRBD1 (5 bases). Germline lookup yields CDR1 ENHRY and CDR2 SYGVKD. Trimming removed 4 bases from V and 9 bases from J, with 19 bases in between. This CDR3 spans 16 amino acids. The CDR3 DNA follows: TGTGCCATCAGTGCCGGCAGGGCCCTATATGGTTCACCCCTCCACTTT. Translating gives CAISAGRALYGSPLHF.

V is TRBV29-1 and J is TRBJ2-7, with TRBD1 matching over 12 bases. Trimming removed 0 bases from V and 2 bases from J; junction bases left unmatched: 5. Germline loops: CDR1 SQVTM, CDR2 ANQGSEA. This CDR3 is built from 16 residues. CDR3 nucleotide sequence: TGCAGCGTTGAAGATAGGGGACAGGGGGCGGCCTACGAGCAGTACTTC. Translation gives CSVEDRGQGAAYEQYF.

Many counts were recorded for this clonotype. This CDR3 reads CASSSTRDRVEKLFF. Here the CDR3 DNA reads TGTGCCAGCAGCTCGACCCGGGACAGGGTTGAAAAACTGTTTTTT. This rearrangement joins TRBV5-6 to TRBJ1-4, with 9 positions matching TRBD1. Per germline, CDR1 SGHDT and CDR2 YYEEEE. The J segment lost 7 bases and the V segment lost 3 bases, leaving 7 bases of the junction unmatched. The CDR3 has 15 amino acids.

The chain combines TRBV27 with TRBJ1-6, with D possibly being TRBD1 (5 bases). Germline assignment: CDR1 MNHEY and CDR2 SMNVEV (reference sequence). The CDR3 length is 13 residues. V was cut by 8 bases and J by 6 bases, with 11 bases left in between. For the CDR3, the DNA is TGTGCCAGCGGAAGGGGAGTTAATTCACCCCTCCACTTT. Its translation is CASGRGVNSPLHF.

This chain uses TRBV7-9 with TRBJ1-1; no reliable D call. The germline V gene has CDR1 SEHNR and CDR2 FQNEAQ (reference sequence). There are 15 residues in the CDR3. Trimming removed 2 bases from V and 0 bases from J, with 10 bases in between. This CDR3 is CASSLNIGLNTEAFF. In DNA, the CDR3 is TGTGCCAGCAGCTTAAATATCGGGCTGAACACTGAAGCTTTCTTT.

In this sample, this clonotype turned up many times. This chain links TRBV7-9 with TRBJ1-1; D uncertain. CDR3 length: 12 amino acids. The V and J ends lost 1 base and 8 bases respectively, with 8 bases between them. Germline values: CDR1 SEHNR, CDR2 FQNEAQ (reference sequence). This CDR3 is CASSLVLMEAFF. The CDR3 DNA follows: TGTGCCAGCAGCTTAGTCCTCATGGAAGCTTTCTTT. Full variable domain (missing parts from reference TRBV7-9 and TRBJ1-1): DTGVSQNPRHKITKRGQNVTFRCDPISEHNRLYWYRQTLGQGPEFLTYFQNEAQLEKSRLLSDRFSAERPKGSFSTLEIQRTEQGDSAMYLCASSLVLMEAFFGQGTRLTVV.

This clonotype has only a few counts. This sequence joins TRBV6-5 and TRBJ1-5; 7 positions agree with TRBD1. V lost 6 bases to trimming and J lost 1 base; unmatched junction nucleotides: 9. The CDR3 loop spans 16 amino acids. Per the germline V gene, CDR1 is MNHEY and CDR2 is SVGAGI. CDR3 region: CASRRFRGASNQPQHF. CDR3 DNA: TGTGCCAGCAGGCGGTTCAGGGGGGCAAGCAATCAGCCCCAGCATTTT.

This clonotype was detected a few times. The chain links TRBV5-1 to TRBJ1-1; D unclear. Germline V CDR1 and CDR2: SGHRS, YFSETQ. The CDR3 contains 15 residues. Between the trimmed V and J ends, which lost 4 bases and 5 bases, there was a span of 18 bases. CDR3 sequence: CASSPGKAGLTEAFF. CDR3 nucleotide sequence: TGCGCCAGCAGCCCCGGTAAAGCAGGCCTTACTGAAGCTTTCTTT.

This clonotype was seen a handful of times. CDR3 in amino acids: CASSRLGGDTQYF. DNA of the CDR3: TGTGCCAGCAGCCGACTAGGTGGAGATACGCAGTATTTT. J is TRBJ2-3 and V is TRBV14, with a tentative D call TRBD2 (6 bases). Germline V CDR1 and CDR2: SGHDN, FVKESK. Trimming took 4 bases from V and 5 from J, leaving 10 bases between them. This CDR3 comprises 13 residues.

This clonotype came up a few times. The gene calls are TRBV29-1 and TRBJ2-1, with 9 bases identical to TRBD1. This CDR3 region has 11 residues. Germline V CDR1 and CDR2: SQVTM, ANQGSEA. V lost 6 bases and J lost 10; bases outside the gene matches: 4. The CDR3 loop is CSVTGGLEQFF. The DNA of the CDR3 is TGCAGCGTGACAGGGGGGCTCGAGCAGTTCTTC.

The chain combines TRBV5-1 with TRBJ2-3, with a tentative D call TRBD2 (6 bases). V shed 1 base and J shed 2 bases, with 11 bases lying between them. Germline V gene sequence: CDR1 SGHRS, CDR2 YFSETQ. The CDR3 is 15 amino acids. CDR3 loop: CASSLKGLVTDTQYF. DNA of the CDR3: TGCGCCAGCAGCTTGAAGGGACTTGTCACAGATACGCAGTATTTT.

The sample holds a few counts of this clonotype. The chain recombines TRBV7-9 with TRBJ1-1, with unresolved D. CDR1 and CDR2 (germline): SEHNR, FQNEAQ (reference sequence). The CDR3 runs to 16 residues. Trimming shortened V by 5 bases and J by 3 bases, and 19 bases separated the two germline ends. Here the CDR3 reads CASSRMARGYHTEAFF. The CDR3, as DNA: TGTGCCAGCAGCCGAATGGCCCGAGGATATCACACTGAAGCTTTCTTT.

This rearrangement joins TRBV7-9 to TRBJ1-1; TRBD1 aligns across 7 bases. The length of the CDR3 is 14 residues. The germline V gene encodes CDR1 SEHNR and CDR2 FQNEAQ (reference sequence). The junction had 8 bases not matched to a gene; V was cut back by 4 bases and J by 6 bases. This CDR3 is CASSYLTGIAEAFF. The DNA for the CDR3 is TGTGCCAGCAGCTACCTGACAGGGATCGCTGAAGCTTTCTTT. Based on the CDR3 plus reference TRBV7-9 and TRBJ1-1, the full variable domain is DTGVSQNPRHKITKRGQNVTFRCDPISEHNRLYWYRQTLGQGPEFLTYFQNEAQLEKSRLLSDRFSAERPKGSFSTLEIQRTEQGDSAMYLCASSYLTGIAEAFFGQGTRLTVV.

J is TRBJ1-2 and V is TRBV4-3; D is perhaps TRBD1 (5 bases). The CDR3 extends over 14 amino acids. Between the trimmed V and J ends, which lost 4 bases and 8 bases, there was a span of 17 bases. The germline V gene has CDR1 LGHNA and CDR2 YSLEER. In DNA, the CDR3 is TGCGCCAGCAGCCTTCAATTGGGGGTATCGGGCTACACCTTC. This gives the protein CASSLQLGVSGYTF.

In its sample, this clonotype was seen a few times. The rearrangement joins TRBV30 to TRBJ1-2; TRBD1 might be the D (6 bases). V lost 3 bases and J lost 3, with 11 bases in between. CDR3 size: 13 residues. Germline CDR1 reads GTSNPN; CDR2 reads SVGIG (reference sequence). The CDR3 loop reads CAWRLRTDYGYTF. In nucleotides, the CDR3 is TGTGCCTGGAGACTCCGGACAGACTATGGCTACACCTTC. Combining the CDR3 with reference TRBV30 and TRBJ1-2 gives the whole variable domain SQTIHQWPATLVQPVGSPLSLECTVEGTSNPNLYWYRQAAGRGLQLLFYSVGIGQISSEVPQNLSASRPQDRQFILSSKKLLLSDSGFYLCAWRLRTDYGYTFGSGTRLTVV.

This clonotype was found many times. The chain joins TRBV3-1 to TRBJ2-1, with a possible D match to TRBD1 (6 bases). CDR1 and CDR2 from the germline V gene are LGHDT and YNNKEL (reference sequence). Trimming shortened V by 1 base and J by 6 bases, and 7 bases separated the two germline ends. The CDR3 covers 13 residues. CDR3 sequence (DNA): TGTGCCAGCAGCCAAGGCAGGGGCAATGAGCAGTTCTTC. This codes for CASSQGRGNEQFF.

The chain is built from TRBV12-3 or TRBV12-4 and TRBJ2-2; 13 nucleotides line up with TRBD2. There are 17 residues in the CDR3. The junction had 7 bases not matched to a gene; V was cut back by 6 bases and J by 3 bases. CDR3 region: CASSLQGLAGYTGELFF. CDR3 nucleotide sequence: TGTGCCAGCAGCCTCCAGGGACTAGCGGGGTACACCGGGGAGCTGTTTTTT.

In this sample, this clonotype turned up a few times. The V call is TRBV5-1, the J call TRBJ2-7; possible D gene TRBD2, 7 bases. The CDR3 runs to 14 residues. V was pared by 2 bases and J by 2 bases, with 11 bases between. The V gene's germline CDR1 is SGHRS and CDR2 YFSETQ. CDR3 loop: CASSFGGATYEQYF. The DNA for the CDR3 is TGCGCCAGCAGCTTTGGGGGGGCCACCTACGAGCAGTACTTC.

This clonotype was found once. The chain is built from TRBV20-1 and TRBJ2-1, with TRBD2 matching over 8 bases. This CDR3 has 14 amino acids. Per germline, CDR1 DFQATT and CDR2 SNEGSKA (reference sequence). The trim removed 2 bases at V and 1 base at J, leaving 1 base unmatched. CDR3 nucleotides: TGCAGTGCTAGAAGCGGGGGATCCTACAATGAGCAGTTCTTC. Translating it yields CSARSGGSYNEQFF.

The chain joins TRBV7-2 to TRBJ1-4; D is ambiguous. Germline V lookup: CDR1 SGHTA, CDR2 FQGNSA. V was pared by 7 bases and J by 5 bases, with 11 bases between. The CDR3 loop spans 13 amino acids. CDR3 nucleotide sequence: TGTGCCAGCACCGAACCCACCAATGAAAAACTGTTTTTT. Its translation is CASTEPTNEKLFF. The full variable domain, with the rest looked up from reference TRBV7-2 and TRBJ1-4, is GAGVSQSPSNKVTEKGKDVELRCDPISGHTALYWYRQSLGQGLEFLIYFQGNSAPDKSGLPSDRFSAERTGGSVSTLTIQRTQQEDSAVYLCASTEPTNEKLFFGSGTQLSVL.

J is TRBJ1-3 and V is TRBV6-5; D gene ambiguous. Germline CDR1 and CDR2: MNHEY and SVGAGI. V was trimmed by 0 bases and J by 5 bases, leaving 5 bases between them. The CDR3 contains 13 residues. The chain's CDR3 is CASSYSTRNTIYF. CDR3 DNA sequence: TGTGCCAGCAGTTACTCGACGCGAAACACCATATATTTT.

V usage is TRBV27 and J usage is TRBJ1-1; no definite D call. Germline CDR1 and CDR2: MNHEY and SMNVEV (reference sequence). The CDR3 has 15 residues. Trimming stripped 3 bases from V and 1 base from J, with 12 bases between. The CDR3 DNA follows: TGTGCCAGCAGTTTCGGGCCCGAGCCGAACACTGAAGCTTTCTTT. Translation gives CASSFGPEPNTEAFF.

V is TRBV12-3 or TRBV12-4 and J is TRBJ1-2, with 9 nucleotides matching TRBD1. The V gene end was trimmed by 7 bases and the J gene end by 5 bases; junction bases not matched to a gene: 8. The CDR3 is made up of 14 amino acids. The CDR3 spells CASTMGQGGYGYTF. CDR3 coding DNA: TGTGCCAGCACCATGGGACAGGGCGGTTATGGCTACACCTTC.

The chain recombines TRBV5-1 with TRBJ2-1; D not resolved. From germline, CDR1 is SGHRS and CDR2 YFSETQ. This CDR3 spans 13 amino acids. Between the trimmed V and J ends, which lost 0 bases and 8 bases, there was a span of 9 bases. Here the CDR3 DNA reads TGCGCCAGCAGCTTGGCCTTTCAAGATGAGCAGTTCTTC. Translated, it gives CASSLAFQDEQFF.

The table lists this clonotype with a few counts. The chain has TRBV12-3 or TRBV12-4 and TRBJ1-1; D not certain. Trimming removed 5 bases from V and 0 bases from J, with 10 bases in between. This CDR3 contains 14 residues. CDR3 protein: CASSGSRLNTEAFF. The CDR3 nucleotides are TGTGCCAGCAGTGGGTCGAGGCTGAACACTGAAGCTTTCTTT.

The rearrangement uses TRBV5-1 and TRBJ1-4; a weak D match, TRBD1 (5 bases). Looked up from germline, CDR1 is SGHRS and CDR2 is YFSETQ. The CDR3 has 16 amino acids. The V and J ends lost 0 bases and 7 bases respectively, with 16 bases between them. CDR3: CASSLAGREKTEKLFF. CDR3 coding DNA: TGCGCCAGCAGCTTGGCCGGCAGGGAGAAGACTGAAAAACTGTTTTTT.

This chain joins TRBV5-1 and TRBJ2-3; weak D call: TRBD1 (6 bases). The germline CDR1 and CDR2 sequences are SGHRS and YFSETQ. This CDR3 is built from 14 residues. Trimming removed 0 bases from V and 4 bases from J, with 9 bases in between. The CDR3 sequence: CASSLVSGADTQYF. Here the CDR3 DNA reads TGCGCCAGCAGCTTGGTGTCAGGGGCAGATACGCAGTATTTT.

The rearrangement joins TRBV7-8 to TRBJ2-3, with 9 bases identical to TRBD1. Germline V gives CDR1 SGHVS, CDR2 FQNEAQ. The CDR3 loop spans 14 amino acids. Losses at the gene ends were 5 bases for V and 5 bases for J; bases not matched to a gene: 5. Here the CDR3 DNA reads TGTGCCAGCAGCCCCGGGACAGGGAAAGATACGCAGTATTTT. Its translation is CASSPGTGKDTQYF.